This entry concerns a single T cell receptor beta chain. This specimen comes from a study of blood T cell repertoires in COVID-19. Study overall: Samples taken during acute and convalescent COVID-19 were collected in the United States, Italy and Spain.

Data came from immunoSEQ multiplex PCR; TCRdb stores just in-frame clones and leaves some out. This table holds hundreds of thousands of clones, around 90% found once. CDR1 MRHNA and CDR2 SNTAGT come from the germline V gene. V shed 5 bases, J shed 6 bases, and the junction held 8 bases outside the gene matches. CDR3 length equals 15 residues. The J gene is TRBJ1-4, the V gene TRBV6-4, with 8 positions matching TRBD1. The clonotype originates from an older man with acute or convalescent COVID-19. The source material was peripheral blood. This CDR3 reads CASSSSQGADEKLFF. The CDR3 nucleotides are TGTGCCAGCAGTTCATCTCAGGGGGCCGATGAAAAACTGTTTTTT.